At least ten counts were recorded for the clone carrying this T cell receptor beta chain. Its antigen is undetermined. In making TCR beta libraries, quantitative 5'-RACE with molecular barcodes was used. In TCRdb, the 5' RACE reads were re-called with MiXCR into one record per CDR3 protein. This sample has more than 400,000 distinct CDR3 sequences, with less than 6% found just once. This CDR3 has 18 amino acids. The germline gives CDR1 SGHRS, CDR2 YFSETQ. The V end was cut by 0 bases, the J end by 6 bases, with 24 bases between. This record belongs to a study of CD8 T cells in ankylosing spondylitis. Study-wide points: Within peripheral blood, clones linked to disease were CD8+ and relatively rare. As reported, disease-linked clones showed significant enrichment in matched ankylosing spondylitis synovial fluid. Ankylosing spondylitis blood seemed to carry a telltale TCR beta motif made of several highly homologous variants. Earlier work had already found some motif variants in reactive arthritis synovial fluid and blood.

The sequencing input was blood, either unsorted or a sorted T cell fraction (not recorded which). The receptor was derived from a male donor with ankylosing spondylitis. J is TRBJ1-2 and V is TRBV5-1; a weak D match, TRBD1 (6 bases). The CDR3 DNA reads as TGCGCCAGCAGCTTGGATTTCCCCTACAGGGCCATCGGGAATGGCTACACCTTC. Its translation: CASSLDFPYRAIGNGYTF.